This T cell receptor beta chain was captured by sequencing in a study of vaccination and CD4 T cells after COVID-19. Germline V CDR1 and CDR2: SGHTA, FQGNSA. The CDR3 is made up of 15 amino acids. V was clipped by 4 bases and J by 8 bases; unmatched bases: 10. With the Oncomine TCR Beta short-read assay, DNA from cultured CD4+ T cells was sequenced. TCRdb reanalysed the PCR reads using MiXCR and keeps one entry per CDR3 protein. The sample holds over 15,000 distinct CDR3 sequences, 35% seen once. Treatment specified: approximately nine-day PBMC culture with coronavirus spike peptide pools or control peptides (ViraFEST assay). For this clonotype: As yet, its antigen is unknown.

This TCR came from a human donor with COVID-19. Sample: cultured CD4+ T cells from blood. V gene TRBV7-2 combines with J gene TRBJ2-4; 8 bases match TRBD2. The CDR3 DNA sequence: TGTGCCAGCAGCTCACGGACTAGCCGGGGGGACATTCAGTACTTC. Translation gives CASSSRTSRGDIQYF.